The clone carrying this T cell receptor beta chain was seen only once. The sample originates from a study of blood T cell repertoires in COVID-19. The overall study: Sample material is recorded as cDNA or gDNA derived from T cells, B-cell-depleted T cells, or PBMCs.

V lost 4 bases, J lost 0 bases, and 15 bases lay in between. This CDR3 is built from 17 residues. Germline V gene data show CDR1 as SGHTA and CDR2 as FQGNSA. Some clones are missing from TCRdb's copy, which holds only in-frame ones; the method was immunoSEQ multiplex PCR. This repertoire shows about 330,000 clones, about 90% found once; its top ten account for under 5.5%. The receptor was isolated from a woman in her thirties who had recovered from COVID-19. Sequencing was done on a sample of PBMCs or T cells enriched from blood (not recorded which). The V call is TRBV7-2, the J call TRBJ2-2; D unclear. CDR3 sequence reads: CASSSHSRRSNTGELFF. The CDR3 nucleotides read TGTGCCAGCAGCTCGCACTCCAGGCGATCGAACACCGGGGAGCTGTTTTTT.